The next 29 T cell receptor beta chains were all read from a single sample in a study of Ad26.COV2.S vaccination and SARS-CoV-2 variants. Assay: immunoSEQ multiplex PCR; the TCRdb copy retains only in-frame clones and omits some. Here the sample spans roughly 700,000 clones, 70% to 90% being singletons. Treatment described: roughly 20 received Ad26.COV2.S at low or high dose, single or two shots; roughly 5 received placebo; per-sample allocation not given. Day 63 after the first vaccine or placebo injection was the time point for sampling. The sample here was peripheral blood, taken in a trial of Ad26.COV2.S vaccine versus placebo. The origin of the receptors is a person aged 18-65 years who received the Ad26.COV2.S COVID-19 vaccine or a placebo.

This clone occurred once. V usage is TRBV28 and J usage is TRBJ2-1; D call uncertain. The CDR3 totals 12 residues. V lost 7 bases, J lost 0 bases, and 4 bases lay in between. Germline CDR1 MDHEN, CDR2 SYDVKM. In nucleotides, the CDR3 is TGTGCCAGCAAGGACTCCTACAATGAGCAGTTCTTC. As protein: CASKDSYNEQFF. Full variable domain (outside the CDR3, taken from reference TRBV28 and TRBJ2-1): DVKVTQSSRYLVKRTGEKVFLECVQDMDHENMFWYRQDPGLGLRLIYFSYDVKMKEKGDIPEGYSVSREKKERFSLILESASTNQTSMYLCASKDSYNEQFFGPGTRLTVL.

The chain recombines TRBV6-6 with TRBJ1-6, with 8 bases that match TRBD1. V lost 8 bases to trimming and J lost 7 bases; unmatched junction nucleotides: 10. CDR1 is MNHNY, CDR2 SVGAGI, per germline (reference sequence). The CDR3 has 15 residues. In DNA form, the CDR3 reads TGTGCCAGCTCTTCATGGGGACAGGCGAATTCACCCCTCCACTTT. It encodes CASSSWGQANSPLHF.

This sequence joins TRBV28 and TRBJ1-2; TRBD1 aligns across 7 bases. Germline values: CDR1 MDHEN, CDR2 SYDVKM. This CDR3 spans 15 amino acids. V was clipped by 4 bases and J by 5 bases; unmatched bases: 10. The CDR3 sequence: CASSSPATGLYGYTF. CDR3 nucleotide sequence: TGTGCCAGCAGTTCCCCCGCGACAGGGTTATATGGCTACACCTTC.

The V and J genes are TRBV4-2 and TRBJ2-1; a possible D gene is TRBD2 (7 bases). Germline lookup yields CDR1 LGHNA and CDR2 YNFKEQ. V was cut by 3 bases and J by 0 bases, with 12 bases left in between. This CDR3 spans 16 amino acids. CDR3 DNA sequence: TGTGCCAGCAGCCACGGGGGGCGGGTCTCCTACAATGAGCAGTTCTTC. Protein product: CASSHGGRVSYNEQFF.

The chain combines TRBV6-6 with TRBJ2-7; TRBD2 aligns across 9 bases. This CDR3 is 14 amino acids long. Germline V lookup: CDR1 MNHNY, CDR2 SVGAGI (reference sequence). J lost 2 bases, V lost 6 bases, and 5 bases had no gene match. CDR3 nucleotides: TGTGCCAGCAGCCTCCTAGCGGGAACCTACGAGCAGTACTTC. The encoded protein is CASSLLAGTYEQYF.

The chain combines TRBV6-5 with TRBJ2-7, with D unresolved. CDR3 size: 14 residues. V shed 7 bases and J shed 0 bases, with 13 bases lying between them. Germline V gene lookup returns CDR1 MNHEY and CDR2 SVGAGI. Here the CDR3 reads CASKKESYSYEQYF. The CDR3 DNA follows: TGTGCCAGCAAGAAGGAATCATACTCCTACGAGCAGTACTTC.

V is TRBV4-1 and J is TRBJ2-1, with 8 bases aligning to TRBD2. The CDR3 length is 15 residues. The germline V gene encodes CDR1 MGHRA and CDR2 YSYEKL. Germline trimming cut 1 base from V and 6 bases from J; bases unmatched to any gene: 5. CDR3 protein: CASSQGGGGFNEQFF. In nucleotides, the CDR3 is TGCGCCAGCAGCCAAGGTGGCGGGGGGTTCAATGAGCAGTTCTTC.

In this sample, this clone turned up a few times. The chain joins TRBV7-8 to TRBJ1-5, with D hard to call. This CDR3 spans 13 amino acids. Germline lookup yields CDR1 SGHVS and CDR2 FQNEAQ. The germline V and J ends were trimmed by 5 bases and 1 base, with 6 bases remaining between them. The CDR3 DNA reads TGTGCCAGCAGCGGAAGGAGCAATCAGCCCCAGCATTTT. This gives the protein CASSGRSNQPQHF.

This clone was found once. The V call is TRBV5-1, the J call TRBJ1-3, with 7 bases lining up with TRBD1. CDR1 is SGHRS and CDR2 is YFSETQ in the germline V gene. V lost 4 bases to trimming and J lost 0 bases; unmatched junction nucleotides: 13. CDR3 size: 18 residues. The CDR3 reads CASSGPPGQLSSGNTIYF. CDR3 sequence (DNA): TGCGCCAGCAGCGGGCCCCCGGGACAGCTAAGCTCTGGAAACACCATATATTTT. Combining the CDR3 with reference TRBV5-1 and TRBJ1-3 gives the whole variable domain KAGVTQTPRYLIKTRGQQVTLSCSPISGHRSVSWYQQTPGQGLQFLFEYFSETQRNKGNFPGRFSGRQFSNSRSEMNVSTLELGDSALYLCASSGPPGQLSSGNTIYFGEGSWLTVV.

This clone was detected only once. The chain couples TRBV28 to TRBJ2-3; D remains ambiguous. CDR1 and CDR2 (germline): MDHEN, SYDVKM. There are 14 residues in the CDR3. The V end lost 2 bases, the J end lost 0 bases, and 6 bases lay between the germline ends. CDR3 nucleotides: TGTGCCAGCAGTTTAGCGACTAGCACAGATACGCAGTATTTT. It yields the protein CASSLATSTDTQYF.

The rearrangement uses TRBV19 and TRBJ2-7; TRBD1 matches at 7 bases. Germline V gene sequence: CDR1 LNHDA, CDR2 SQIVND (reference sequence). CDR3 length: 14 amino acids. The J segment lost 3 bases and the V segment lost 3 bases, leaving 5 bases of the junction unmatched. The DNA for the CDR3 is TGTGCCAGTAGTATTTATCAGGGGGTCTACGAGCAGTACTTC. Its protein is CASSIYQGVYEQYF.

The count of this clone is one. The chain has TRBV5-5 and TRBJ2-1, with no clear D. The CDR3 covers 15 residues. Trimming left V 1 base short and J 0 bases short, with 8 bases between. Germline V gives CDR1 SGHKS, CDR2 YYEKEE (reference sequence). CDR3 bases: TGTGCCAGCAGCTTGAGGTGGGGCTCCTACAATGAGCAGTTCTTC. Amino acids: CASSLRWGSYNEQFF. Drawing the rest from reference TRBV5-5 and TRBJ2-1, the complete variable domain is DAGVTQSPTHLIKTRGQQVTLRCSPISGHKSVSWYQQVLGQGPQFIFQYYEKEERGRGNFPDRFSARQFPNYSSELNVNALLLGDSALYLCASSLRWGSYNEQFFGPGTRLTVL.

The rearrangement links TRBV6-5 to TRBJ1-2, with 8 bases identical to TRBD1. The CDR3 sequence is 14 residues long. With V trimmed by 6 bases and J by 2 bases, 5 bases remained unmatched. Germline V lookup: CDR1 MNHEY, CDR2 SVGAGI. In nucleotides, the CDR3 is TGTGCCAGCAGACCAGGGGGCGGAAACTATGGCTACACCTTC. It yields the protein CASRPGGGNYGYTF.

The rearrangement uses TRBV7-2 and TRBJ2-6, with D possibly TRBD1 on 6 matching bases. Germline-derived CDR1 and CDR2 are SGHTA and FQGNSA. Between the trimmed V and J ends, which lost 5 bases and 2 bases, there was a span of 22 bases. This CDR3 comprises 19 residues. This CDR3 is CASSPKRQDRPPGANVLTF. CDR3 DNA sequence: TGTGCCAGCAGCCCCAAAAGACAGGACCGACCTCCTGGGGCCAACGTCCTGACTTTC.

This chain links TRBV18 with TRBJ2-7; no reliable D call. Per the germline V gene, CDR1 is KGHSH and CDR2 is LQKENI. The germline V and J ends were trimmed by 0 bases and 6 bases, with 12 bases remaining between them. CDR3 size: 14 residues. As DNA, the CDR3 is TGTGCCAGCTCACCACCGCACGGGTCTGGCGAGCAGTACTTC. It encodes CASSPPHGSGEQYF. The whole variable domain, remainder taken from reference TRBV18 and TRBJ2-7, is NAGVMQNPRHLVRRRGQEARLRCSPMKGHSHVYWYRQLPEEGLKFMVYLQKENIIDESGMPKERFSAEFPKEGPSILRIQQVVRGDSAAYFCASSPPHGSGEQYFGPGTRLTVT.

V gene TRBV6-1 combines with J gene TRBJ2-5; D is undetermined. The CDR3 extends over 13 amino acids. Deletions cut 2 bases from V and 5 bases from J, with 9 bases between. Germline V gene data show CDR1 as MNHNS and CDR2 as SASEGT. The chain's CDR3 is CASSERILETQYF. CDR3 DNA: TGTGCCAGCAGTGAACGGATTCTCGAGACCCAGTACTTC.

The V and J genes are TRBV5-1 and TRBJ2-7; D is possibly TRBD2 (5 bases). Trimming shortened V by 4 bases and J by 3 bases, and 11 bases separated the two germline ends. The CDR3 has 13 amino acids. The germline gives CDR1 SGHRS, CDR2 YFSETQ. CDR3 protein: CASSRDGNYEQYF. Written as DNA, the CDR3 is TGCGCCAGCAGCCGGGATGGTAACTACGAGCAGTACTTC.

The rearrangement links TRBV27 to TRBJ2-1; the match to TRBD1 covers 8 bases. Germline V gives CDR1 MNHEY, CDR2 SMNVEV (reference sequence). V was clipped by 5 bases and J by 6 bases; unmatched bases: 6. The CDR3 contains 14 residues. The CDR3 coding sequence is TGTGCCAGCAGTCCACTTGGACAGGGCAATGAGCAGTTCTTC. Its protein product is CASSPLGQGNEQFF.

The chain uses TRBV3-1 (or the pseudogene TRBV3-2) and TRBJ1-1; D is possibly TRBD1 (5 bases). The CDR3 length is 13 residues. Per germline, CDR1 LGHDT and CDR2 YNNKEL (reference sequence). The V end was cut by 0 bases, the J end by 8 bases, with 10 bases between. The DNA of the CDR3 is TGTGCCAGCAGCCAAGAATGGGGCAGGGAAGCTTTCTTT. It codes for CASSQEWGREAFF.

This chain joins TRBV2 and TRBJ2-3, with TRBD2 as a possible D gene (5 bases). V lost 10 bases to trimming and J lost 1 base, with 9 bases between them. The CDR3 runs to 12 residues. Germline lookup yields CDR1 SNHLY and CDR2 FYNNEI. The CDR3 region is CAKRLGTDTQYF. The CDR3 DNA reads TGTGCCAAGCGGCTAGGCACAGATACGCAGTATTTT. The full variable domain, completed using reference TRBV2 and TRBJ2-3, is EPEVTQTPSHQVTQMGQEVILRCVPISNHLYFYWYRQILGQKVEFLVSFYNNEISEKSEIFDDQFSVERPDGSNFTLKIRSTKLEDSAMYFCAKRLGTDTQYFGPGTRLTVL.

The rearrangement joins TRBV19 to TRBJ1-1; D unresolved. Germline CDR1 reads LNHDA; CDR2 reads SQIVND (reference sequence). V was shortened by 4 bases and J by 0 bases, with 6 bases between the two germline ends. The CDR3 contains 13 residues. The CDR3 region is CASSRGMNTEAFF. The CDR3 DNA follows: TGTGCCAGTAGTAGGGGTATGAACACTGAAGCTTTCTTT.

This clone appeared a few times. The V and J genes are TRBV19 and TRBJ1-5, with unresolved D. CDR3 length equals 13 residues. Per germline, CDR1 LNHDA and CDR2 SQIVND (reference sequence). Between the trimmed V and J ends, which lost 2 bases and 4 bases, there was a span of 6 bases. The CDR3 loop reads CASSITANQPQHF. DNA of the CDR3: TGTGCCAGTAGTATAACAGCGAATCAGCCCCAGCATTTT.

The J gene is TRBJ2-2, the V gene TRBV2, with 8 bases fitting TRBD2. The junction had 6 bases not matched to a gene; V was cut back by 5 bases and J by 4 bases. CDR3 size: 15 residues. Germline V gene lookup returns CDR1 SNHLY and CDR2 FYNNEI. The CDR3 region has the DNA TGTGCCAGCAGTCTGGCGGGAGGACTCACCGGGGAGCTGTTTTTT. It is translated as CASSLAGGLTGELFF. The whole variable domain, filled in from reference TRBV2 and TRBJ2-2, reads EPEVTQTPSHQVTQMGQEVILRCVPISNHLYFYWYRQILGQKVEFLVSFYNNEISEKSEIFDDQFSVERPDGSNFTLKIRSTKLEDSAMYFCASSLAGGLTGELFFGEGSRLTVL.

This sequence joins TRBV29-1 and TRBJ1-1; D may be TRBD1 (6 bases). CDR1 and CDR2 from the germline V gene are SQVTM and ANQGSEA. This CDR3 contains 12 residues. The V gene lost 4 bases and the J gene lost 3 bases, with 9 bases spanning the gap. The chain's CDR3 is CSVVGQYTEAFF. CDR3 in DNA: TGCAGCGTTGTCGGACAGTACACTGAAGCTTTCTTT.

This clone turned up a few times. The chain carries TRBV5-5 and TRBJ2-1, with unresolved D. The CDR3 sequence is 12 residues long. Per germline, CDR1 SGHKS and CDR2 YYEKEE (reference sequence). Trimming stripped 4 bases from V and 3 bases from J, with 5 bases between. DNA of the CDR3: TGTGCCAGCAGCCTCTACTACAATGAGCAGTTCTTC. Translating gives CASSLYYNEQFF.

V is TRBV5-1 and J is TRBJ2-7; D is unclear. V lost 6 bases and J lost 0, with 13 bases in between. From germline, CDR1 is SGHRS and CDR2 YFSETQ. The CDR3 extends over 14 amino acids. DNA for the CDR3: TGCGCCAGCAAGAGAGGAACAGCCTCCTACGAGCAGTACTTC. Its translation: CASKRGTASYEQYF.

The gene calls are TRBV20-1 and TRBJ2-5, with D unclear. Per the germline V gene, CDR1 is DFQATT and CDR2 is SNEGSKA (reference sequence). The CDR3 covers 11 residues. Trimming removed 0 bases at V and 5 bases at J, with 4 bases between. CDR3 sequence: CSARDFETQYF. Written as DNA, the CDR3 is TGCAGTGCTAGAGATTTTGAGACCCAGTACTTC.

This rearrangement joins TRBV6-4 to TRBJ2-7; no firm D call. Germline V gives CDR1 MRHNA, CDR2 SNTAGT. The CDR3 spans 13 residues. Trimming shortened V by 4 bases and J by 3 bases, and 10 bases separated the two germline ends. The CDR3 coding sequence is TGTGCCAGCAGTGCACGCTCTCGCTACGAGCAGTACTTC. As protein: CASSARSRYEQYF.

This rearrangement joins TRBV6-2 or TRBV6-3 to TRBJ1-3; TRBD1 is a possible D gene (5 bases). The CDR3 has 13 residues. Deletions cut 4 bases from V and 2 bases from J, with 6 bases between. CDR1 is MNHEY and CDR2 is SVGEGT in the germline V gene. The DNA of the CDR3 is TGTGCCAGCAGTTCAGGGCCTGGAAACACCATATATTTT. Translating it yields CASSSGPGNTIYF.